This T cell receptor (beta chain) was sequenced for a study of T-cell reconstitution after alpha-beta-depleted transplantation in children. Study-wide results and caveats: Reports say that about two months after transplant, the alpha-beta T cells came out of several hundred graft clones that had expanded. Recipient T cells and thymic progenitors that survived gave rise to the high TCRbeta diversity observed at day 60 in some patients.

Construction of the TCRbeta library involved unique molecular identifiers. TCRdb processed the PCR reads anew with MiXCR; each CDR3 protein has one entry. Here the sample spans fewer than 400,000 distinct CDR3 sequences, approximately 23% being singletons. The CDR3 sequence is 16 residues long. Per the germline V gene, CDR1 is LGHDT and CDR2 is YNNKEL (reference sequence). J lost 1 base, V lost 5 bases, and 8 bases had no gene match. This clonotype appeared a few times. Its cognate antigen is unknown. Sequencing was performed on PBMCs, mostly from graft donor cells, taken 180 days after TCRalphabeta/CD19-depleted stem cell transplant. The receptor comes from a male patient younger than 18 who had a stem cell transplant for acute lymphoblastic leukemia, so the T cells may come from the graft donor. The J gene is TRBJ2-3, the V gene TRBV3-1; TRBD1 matches at 8 bases. The CDR3: CASSFSVTGGTDTQYF. For the CDR3, the DNA is TGTGCCAGCAGCTTTTCAGTGACAGGGGGCACAGATACGCAGTATTTT.